Shown below are 29 T cell receptor beta chains from a single sample sequenced in a study of CD8 T cells in ankylosing spondylitis. Each CDR3 protein is one row after TCRdb ran MiXCR on the 5' RACE reads. The sample comprises about 25,000 distinct CDR3 sequences, 2.5% of which are singletons, and 6.5% to 9.5% rests with the top ten. Source material: blood, either unsorted or a sorted T cell fraction (not recorded which). Receptors were obtained from a female donor with ankylosing spondylitis or in good health (not recorded which).

In its sample, this clonotype was seen many times. This chain joins TRBV9 and TRBJ2-5, with D perhaps TRBD1 (6 bases). V was trimmed by 3 bases and J by 5 bases, leaving 17 bases between them. The CDR3 contains 15 residues. The germline V gene encodes CDR1 SGDLS and CDR2 YYNGEE. DNA of the CDR3: TGTGCCAGCAGCGCCTTCGCAGGGGAAAGGGAGACCCAGTACTTC. Protein sequence: CASSAFAGERETQYF. Drawing the rest from reference TRBV9 and TRBJ2-5, the complete variable domain is DSGVTQTPKHLITATGQRVTLRCSPRSGDLSVYWYQQSLDQGLQFLIQYYNGEERAKGNILERFSAQQFPDLHSELNLSSLELGDSALYFCASSAFAGERETQYFGPGTRLLVL.

This clonotype has ten or more counts. The rearrangement joins TRBV9 to TRBJ2-1; the match to TRBD2 covers 7 bases. Looked up from germline, CDR1 is SGDLS and CDR2 is YYNGEE. The CDR3 loop spans 13 amino acids. J lost 10 bases, V lost 4 bases, and 8 bases had no gene match. CDR3 in amino acids: CASSPNQAGEQFF. CDR3 nucleotide sequence: TGTGCCAGCAGCCCGAACCAAGCGGGAGAGCAGTTCTTC. The variable domain in full, with the rest retrieved from reference TRBV9 and TRBJ2-1, is DSGVTQTPKHLITATGQRVTLRCSPRSGDLSVYWYQQSLDQGLQFLIQYYNGEERAKGNILERFSAQQFPDLHSELNLSSLELGDSALYFCASSPNQAGEQFFGPGTRLTVL.

Ten or more counts support this clonotype. The J gene is TRBJ2-1, the V gene TRBV9; D remains unclear. The germline gives CDR1 SGDLS, CDR2 YYNGEE. Deletions cut 4 bases from V and 7 bases from J, with 12 bases between. The CDR3 extends over 13 amino acids. In nucleotides, the CDR3 is TGTGCCAGCAGCCCCCCGACCGAGAATGAGCAGTTCTTC. Amino acids: CASSPPTENEQFF.

This clonotype showed up many times. This rearrangement joins TRBV9 to TRBJ1-5; no definite D call. Germline V gene sequence: CDR1 SGDLS, CDR2 YYNGEE. This CDR3 comprises 13 residues. V shed 3 bases and J shed 1 base, with 5 bases lying between them. This CDR3 reads CASSGDSNQPQHF. CDR3 DNA: TGTGCCAGCAGCGGCGACAGCAATCAGCCCCAGCATTTT.

This clonotype was counted many times. The rearrangement joins TRBV9 to TRBJ2-1; the D call may be TRBD1 or TRBD2 (7 bases each). CDR1 is SGDLS and CDR2 is YYNGEE in the germline V gene. The CDR3 has 17 residues. Trimming cost V 0 bases and J 3 bases, with 16 bases left between them. For the CDR3, the DNA is TGTGCCAGCAGCGTAGGGACAGGCACGGGGGGCTACAATGAGCAGTTCTTC. Amino acids: CASSVGTGTGGYNEQFF.

The sample holds many counts of this clonotype. The genes are TRBV9 and TRBJ1-2; D call uncertain. Germline CDR1 is SGDLS and CDR2 is YYNGEE. This CDR3 has 17 amino acids. V was clipped by 4 bases and J by 2 bases, with 21 bases between them. CDR3: CASSISDVREGNYGYTF. CDR3 bases: TGTGCCAGCAGCATATCTGATGTTCGGGAGGGAAACTATGGCTACACCTTC.

This clonotype was counted a few times. J is TRBJ1-4 and V is TRBV9; TRBD1 agrees at 7 bases. The CDR3 consists of 16 residues. V was pared by 0 bases and J by 4 bases, with 6 bases of the junction left unmatched. CDR1 and CDR2 from the germline V gene are SGDLS and YYNGEE. CDR3 nucleotides: TGTGCCAGCAGCGTAGCCCCGACAGGGAGTAATGAAAAACTGTTTTTT. Its protein is CASSVAPTGSNEKLFF. Full variable domain (remainder filled in from reference TRBV9 and TRBJ1-4): DSGVTQTPKHLITATGQRVTLRCSPRSGDLSVYWYQQSLDQGLQFLIQYYNGEERAKGNILERFSAQQFPDLHSELNLSSLELGDSALYFCASSVAPTGSNEKLFFGSGTQLSVL.

This clonotype was recorded many times. The V gene is TRBV9, the J gene TRBJ2-2, with 9 positions matching TRBD1. CDR1 SGDLS and CDR2 YYNGEE come from the germline V gene. V was pared by 1 base and J by 5 bases, with 6 bases of the junction left unmatched. The CDR3 extends over 16 amino acids. The CDR3 loop reads CASSVSGQGWTGELFF. CDR3 coding DNA: TGTGCCAGCAGCGTATCGGGACAGGGATGGACCGGGGAGCTGTTTTTT.

The rearrangement links TRBV9 to TRBJ1-1; 11 nucleotides agree with TRBD1. V shed 2 bases, J shed 4 bases, and the junction held 13 bases outside the gene matches. The CDR3 length is 18 residues. Germline V CDR1 and CDR2: SGDLS, YYNGEE. Here the CDR3 DNA reads TGTGCCAGCAGCGTGGACCCCGGGACAGGGGGAGGGGGCACTGAAGCTTTCTTT. As protein: CASSVDPGTGGGGTEAFF.

This clonotype was observed at least ten times. The rearrangement links TRBV9 to TRBJ2-2; TRBD2 matches at 9 bases. V was pared by 5 bases and J by 5 bases, with 1 base of the junction left unmatched. Germline CDR1 reads SGDLS; CDR2 reads YYNGEE. This CDR3 region has 13 residues. The CDR3: CASSTSGTGELFF. Written as DNA, the CDR3 is TGTGCCAGCAGTACTAGCGGGACCGGGGAGCTGTTTTTT.

This clonotype was recorded at least ten times. V usage is TRBV9 and J usage is TRBJ2-1; the match to TRBD2 covers 11 bases. The CDR3 has 14 residues. Trimming at V came to 1 base and at J to 9 bases, leaving 3 bases not matched to a gene. Germline V gene data show CDR1 as SGDLS and CDR2 as YYNGEE. The CDR3 sequence: CASSVTSGSVEQFF. CDR3 coding DNA: TGTGCCAGCAGCGTAACTAGCGGGAGTGTTGAGCAGTTCTTC.

This clonotype was recorded many times. J is TRBJ1-6 and V is TRBV9; D gene uncertain. The germline CDR1 and CDR2 sequences are SGDLS and YYNGEE. CDR3 length: 16 residues. V was shortened by 0 bases and J by 0 bases, with 7 bases between the two germline ends. The CDR3 sequence: CASSVGASSYNSPLHF. The CDR3, as DNA: TGTGCCAGCAGCGTAGGGGCTAGCTCCTATAATTCACCCCTCCACTTT.

This clonotype was picked up many times. The chain recombines TRBV9 with TRBJ2-1, with D perhaps TRBD1 (5 bases). This CDR3 spans 16 amino acids. V dropped 0 bases and J dropped 4 bases, with 14 bases sitting between them. Germline V lookup: CDR1 SGDLS, CDR2 YYNGEE. CDR3 nucleotide sequence: TGTGCCAGCAGCGTAGAGGGGCAACCGAGTTACAATGAGCAGTTCTTC. Residues: CASSVEGQPSYNEQFF.

This clonotype was seen repeatedly, ten times or more. The chain couples TRBV9 to TRBJ2-7; TRBD1 might be the D (6 bases). The germline V gene has CDR1 SGDLS and CDR2 YYNGEE. CDR3 length: 16 residues. Between the trimmed V and J ends, which lost 4 bases and 0 bases, there was a span of 17 bases. The CDR3 bases are TGTGCCAGCAGCCTGACCGGGACACCCGGCTCCTACGAGCAGTACTTC. This codes for CASSLTGTPGSYEQYF.

This clonotype has a count of ten or more. V usage is TRBV9 and J usage is TRBJ2-2, with TRBD2 matching over 14 bases. The trim removed 4 bases at V and 4 bases at J, leaving 9 bases unmatched. The CDR3 runs 18 residues. Germline lookup yields CDR1 SGDLS and CDR2 YYNGEE. In DNA, the CDR3 is TGTGCCAGCAGCCTACGACTAGCGGGAGGGCCGGGCACCGGGGAGCTGTTTTTT. This gives the protein CASSLRLAGGPGTGELFF.

This clonotype was detected ten times or more. The gene calls are TRBV9 and TRBJ2-1; 12 bases align to TRBD2. CDR1 and CDR2 (germline): SGDLS, YYNGEE. V trimming: 0 bases; J trimming: 6 bases; junction bases outside the gene matches: 4. CDR3 length equals 16 residues. CDR3 coding DNA: TGTGCCAGCAGCGTAGTCCCTAGCGGGAGGGGCAATGAGCAGTTCTTC. The encoded protein is CASSVVPSGRGNEQFF.

The table lists this clonotype with many counts. V is TRBV9 and J is TRBJ2-7; D is unclear. The CDR3 consists of 14 residues. The germline V gene has CDR1 SGDLS and CDR2 YYNGEE. V was shortened by 0 bases and J by 3 bases, with 10 bases between the two germline ends. This chain's CDR3 is CASSVGMGVYEQYF. As DNA, the CDR3 is TGTGCCAGCAGCGTAGGGATGGGCGTCTACGAGCAGTACTTC.

In this sample, this clonotype turned up many times. The rearrangement joins TRBV9 to TRBJ1-3, with D unclear. This CDR3 spans 17 amino acids. The germline V and J ends were trimmed by 1 base and 0 bases, with 14 bases remaining between them. Germline CDR1 and CDR2: SGDLS and YYNGEE. CDR3 coding DNA: TGTGCCAGCAGCGTAATGTCGCAGATCAACTCTGGAAACACCATATATTTT. It specifies CASSVMSQINSGNTIYF.

In its sample, this clonotype was seen many times. This chain uses TRBV9 with TRBJ2-7; 8 bases match TRBD2. Germline values: CDR1 SGDLS, CDR2 YYNGEE. The trim removed 6 bases at V and 1 base at J, leaving 12 bases unmatched. The CDR3 consists of 16 residues. The chain's CDR3 is CASTRGERETSYEQYF. Here the CDR3 DNA reads TGTGCCAGCACCCGAGGGGAGCGGGAGACATCCTACGAGCAGTACTTC.

This clonotype showed up many times. The rearrangement uses TRBV9 and TRBJ1-1; D is unresolved. The germline CDR1 and CDR2 sequences are SGDLS and YYNGEE. V gave up 2 bases and J gave up 1 base, with 6 bases separating them. This CDR3 contains 13 residues. Here the CDR3 reads CASSVLWNTEAFF. CDR3 bases: TGTGCCAGCAGCGTGCTCTGGAACACTGAAGCTTTCTTT.

This clonotype was detected many times. The J gene is TRBJ1-1, the V gene TRBV9; 8 positions agree with TRBD1. The CDR3 has 20 residues. The germline V gene has CDR1 SGDLS and CDR2 YYNGEE. The V and J ends lost 3 bases and 6 bases, in that order; junction bases with no gene match: 25. The CDR3 loop is CASSAQAPGFRQGRKAEAFF. The DNA for the CDR3 is TGTGCCAGCAGCGCCCAGGCTCCAGGCTTCCGACAGGGGCGTAAAGCTGAAGCTTTCTTT.

The table lists this clonotype with many counts. This chain connects TRBV9 to TRBJ1-1, with 10 bases aligning to TRBD1. With V trimmed by 0 bases and J by 2 bases, 4 bases remained unmatched. Germline V lookup: CDR1 SGDLS, CDR2 YYNGEE. This CDR3 is 16 amino acids long. CDR3 sequence reads: CASSVGQGAGNTEAFF. CDR3 in DNA: TGTGCCAGCAGCGTAGGACAGGGGGCGGGTAACACTGAAGCTTTCTTT.

This clonotype was recorded at least ten times. The genes are TRBV9 and TRBJ1-5; D uncertain. The length of the CDR3 is 14 residues. V was trimmed by 0 bases and J by 8 bases, leaving 12 bases between them. The germline gives CDR1 SGDLS, CDR2 YYNGEE. This CDR3 is CASSVEAGSEPQHF. The CDR3, as DNA: TGTGCCAGCAGCGTAGAGGCCGGCTCAGAGCCCCAGCATTTT.

This clonotype was observed at least ten times. The V gene is TRBV9, the J gene TRBJ1-6; D may be TRBD1 (6 bases). Trimming removed 0 bases from V and 10 bases from J, with 20 bases in between. Germline loops: CDR1 SGDLS, CDR2 YYNGEE. The CDR3 runs 17 residues. The CDR3 is CASSVEGGGHINSPLHF. DNA for the CDR3: TGTGCCAGCAGCGTAGAAGGAGGGGGACACATAAACTCACCCCTCCACTTT. The entire variable domain, with the rest obtained from reference TRBV9 and TRBJ1-6, is as follows: DSGVTQTPKHLITATGQRVTLRCSPRSGDLSVYWYQQSLDQGLQFLIQYYNGEERAKGNILERFSAQQFPDLHSELNLSSLELGDSALYFCASSVEGGGHINSPLHFGNGTRLTVT.

This clonotype was counted many times. The rearrangement uses TRBV9 and TRBJ1-6, with a weak D call TRBD1 (5 bases). This CDR3 has 18 residues. Germline V gene lookup returns CDR1 SGDLS and CDR2 YYNGEE. Trimming took off 0 bases at V and 0 bases at J, with 13 bases between the two ends. The CDR3 region has the DNA TGTGCCAGCAGCGTAGAAGTTGGGACGAGCTCCTATAATTCACCCCTCCACTTT. Protein sequence: CASSVEVGTSSYNSPLHF.

This clonotype was detected many times. The chain uses TRBV9 and TRBJ2-1; D gene ambiguous. V dropped 3 bases and J dropped 4 bases, with 14 bases sitting between them. The length of the CDR3 is 15 residues. The germline V gene encodes CDR1 SGDLS and CDR2 YYNGEE. The CDR3 DNA follows: TGTGCCAGCAGCGGAGTATTCGGACCGTACAATGAGCAGTTCTTC. Its translation is CASSGVFGPYNEQFF.

There are many counts of this clonotype. CDR3 nucleotides: TGTGCCAGCAGCACGGGACAGGGAGGAACTGGAAACACCATATATTTT. Protein: CASSTGQGGTGNTIYF. This sequence joins TRBV9 and TRBJ1-3; 9 nucleotides align to TRBD1. CDR3 length: 16 residues. V was pared by 4 bases and J by 2 bases, with 7 bases of the junction left unmatched. The germline gives CDR1 SGDLS, CDR2 YYNGEE.

There are many counts of this clonotype. This sequence joins TRBV9 and TRBJ1-1; no firm D call. The V end was cut by 5 bases, the J end by 6 bases, with 20 bases between. The germline CDR1 and CDR2 sequences are SGDLS and YYNGEE. The CDR3 sequence is 15 residues long. The CDR3 DNA is TGTGCCAGCAGTGAACCTACAGAGGGCCGGGCTGAAGCTTTCTTT. The encoded protein is CASSEPTEGRAEAFF.

In this sample, this clonotype turned up many times. The CDR3 reads CASSPRTQPGANVLTF. The CDR3 nucleotides read TGTGCCAGCAGCCCCCGGACCCAGCCTGGGGCCAACGTCCTGACTTTC. The V gene is TRBV9, the J gene TRBJ2-6; D unclear. CDR3 length: 16 amino acids. Deletions cut 4 bases from V and 2 bases from J, with 13 bases between. Germline V gene lookup returns CDR1 SGDLS and CDR2 YYNGEE.